A single sample is the source of the 22 T cell receptor beta chains below, sequenced in a study of tumor-infiltrating lymphocytes in primary liver carcinoma. Researchers generated TCR beta cDNA from about 460 ng of total RNA, relying on a constant-region primer. Construction of TCR beta libraries relied on three successive nested multiplex PCR rounds employing slightly modified ARM-PCR. TRBV1-TRBV30 forward primers paired with a C-beta reverse primer were used in the first two PCR rounds, which ran approximately 11 cycles each. TCRdb reanalysed the multiplex PCR reads using MiXCR and keeps one entry per CDR3 protein. The table lists about 330,000 distinct CDR3 sequences, less than 65% of them singletons. Out of unsorted whole blood came the blood RNA, and germline DNA was extracted as well. The sample consisted of peripheral blood. These receptors were taken from a man in his forties with primary liver carcinoma and hepatitis B virus infection.

This clonotype has a count of ten or more. CDR3 coding DNA: TGTGCCAGCAGCCAATCCCCCCTGACAGGGCACGGAGAGACCCAGTACTTC. It is translated as CASSQSPLTGHGETQYF. The chain joins TRBV4-2 to TRBJ2-5; the match to TRBD1 covers 7 bases. CDR1 and CDR2 from the germline V gene are LGHNA and YNFKEQ. The CDR3 totals 17 residues. With 2 bases clipped from V and 4 bases from J, the junction kept 13 bases outside the gene matches.

With respect to this clonotype: This sequence is one base from a far larger clone and is likely a read error. This chain connects TRBV5-6 to TRBJ2-3; no firm D call. This CDR3 has 12 residues. The germline V gene has CDR1 SGHDT and CDR2 YYEEEE. DNA of the CDR3: TGTGTCAGCACGGGCGGCACAGATACGCAGTATTTT. The encoded protein is CVSTGGTDTQYF.

This clonotype has just a few counts. The chain combines TRBV4-1 with TRBJ1-4; D is undetermined. CDR3 size: 15 residues. CDR1 MGHRA and CDR2 YSYEKL come from the germline V gene. The V and J ends lost 1 base and 8 bases respectively, with 14 bases between them. The chain's CDR3 is CASSQVRERMEKLFF. Here the CDR3 DNA reads TGCGCCAGCAGCCAAGTCCGGGAAAGAATGGAAAAACTGTTTTTT.

This clonotype was counted ten times or more. The J gene is TRBJ2-5, the V gene TRBV6-6; D unresolved. The V gene's germline CDR1 is MNHNY and CDR2 SVGAGI (reference sequence). Trimming took off 0 bases at V and 4 bases at J, with 3 bases between the two ends. This CDR3 region has 12 residues. The DNA of the CDR3 is TGTGCCAGCAGTTACTCGAGAGAGACCCAGTACTTC. Translated: CASSYSRETQYF.

About this clonotype: This clone may be a read error of a much larger clone one base away. The chain uses TRBV6-1 and TRBJ1-5; D is unclear. Germline CDR1 is MNHNS and CDR2 is SASEGT. There are 15 residues in the CDR3. V lost 8 bases to trimming and J lost 0 bases, with 14 bases between them. CDR3 DNA sequence: TGTGCCAGCGGCCCTTTACGGTATAGCAATCAGCCCCAGCATTTT. Its translation: CASGPLRYSNQPQHF.

The chain couples TRBV11-1 to TRBJ2-7, with TRBD1 as a possible D gene (6 bases). Germline CDR1 and CDR2: SGHAT and FQDESV (reference sequence). This CDR3 contains 15 residues. Trimming left V 10 bases short and J 0 bases short, with 19 bases between. CDR3 residues: CANGLIQGSSYEQYF. The CDR3 DNA follows: TGTGCCAACGGCTTAATCCAGGGGAGCTCCTACGAGCAGTACTTC.

The V call is TRBV6-5, the J call TRBJ2-5, with D possibly matching TRBD2 (5 bases). CDR3 length equals 16 residues. Per germline, CDR1 MNHEY and CDR2 SVGAGI. V dropped 3 bases and J dropped 5 bases, with 19 bases sitting between them. CDR3 sequence (DNA): TGTGCCAGCAGTTATGAGGGTCCCCTGGGGAGTGAGACCCAGTACTTC. Translated: CASSYEGPLGSETQYF.

Details on this clonotype: One end of the junction fails to match germline, which may point to a read error. This chain uses TRBV7-9 with TRBJ1-5; D is unclear. Germline V gene sequence: CDR1 SEHNR, CDR2 FQNEAQ (reference sequence). The CDR3 extends over 14 amino acids. The CDR3 here is CASILDSPLQPQHF. CDR3 DNA: TGTGCCAGCATCTTAGATTCCCCCCTACAGCCCCAGCACTTT.

A remark on this clonotype: With a much larger clone just one base away, this may be a read error. The gene calls are TRBV10-3 and TRBJ1-1; 7 bases agree with TRBD1. J was trimmed by 11 bases and V by 7 bases; bases with no gene match: 13. The CDR3 has 13 amino acids. The germline V gene encodes CDR1 ENHRY and CDR2 SYGVKD. CDR3: CAITAGRGGSAFF. CDR3 DNA: TGTGCCATCACCGCCGGGAGAGGGGGCTCGGCTTTCTTT.

The chain couples TRBV11-2 to TRBJ2-2; 8 bases match TRBD2. Losses at the gene ends were 5 bases for V and 4 bases for J; bases not matched to a gene: 9. The CDR3 consists of 16 residues. The V gene's germline CDR1 is SGHAT and CDR2 FQNNGV. This CDR3 reads CASSTGGTSGTGELFF. The DNA of the CDR3 is TGTGCCAGCAGCACAGGTGGGACTAGTGGCACCGGGGAGCTGTTTTTT.

Comments on this clonotype: The junction differs from germline at one of its ends, possibly a read error. This sequence joins TRBV11-2 and TRBJ2-5; the match to TRBD2 covers 9 bases. The CDR3 contains 14 residues. Germline V gene sequence: CDR1 SGHAT, CDR2 FQNNGV. The CDR3 nucleotides read TGTGCCAGCTGCATGGGACTAGCACAAGAGACCCAGTGCTTC. This translates into CASCMGLAQETQCF.

About this clonotype itself: A much larger clone sits a single nucleotide away, making a read error possible. This chain uses TRBV5-6 with TRBJ1-6, with TRBD1 matching 10 bases. The CDR3 covers 15 residues. Germline CDR1 and CDR2: SGHDT and YYEEEE. The CDR3 nucleotides are TGTTCCAGCAGCTTGGGGACAGGGGTCGTTTCACCCCTCCACTTT. It encodes CSSSLGTGVVSPLHF.

The chain carries TRBV5-6 and TRBJ2-1; D is tentatively TRBD1 or TRBD2 (5 bases each). V was clipped by 1 base and J by 15 bases, with 17 bases between them. Germline CDR1 SGHDT, CDR2 YYEEEE. This CDR3 is 13 amino acids long. DNA of the CDR3: TGTGCCAGCAGCTTGTTTAGGGACCCATGGGGGTTCTTC. Its translation: CASSLFRDPWGFF.

This clonotype was counted between two and nine times. The chain carries TRBV30 and TRBJ1-2; perhaps TRBD1 as D (5 bases). The length of the CDR3 is 11 residues. With 4 bases removed from V and 7 bases from J, the gap between germline ends came to 10 bases. CDR1 and CDR2 from the germline V gene are GTSNPN and SVGIG (reference sequence). The CDR3 spells CAWTGAAGYTF. The DNA for the CDR3 is TGTGCCTGGACCGGGGCTGCTGGCTACACCTTC.

Points on this clonotype: It is likely a read error, because the conserved phenylalanine at the end of the CDR3 is missing. This chain uses TRBV11-2 with TRBJ1-5, with D unresolved. The germline V gene has CDR1 SGHAT and CDR2 FQNNGV. The CDR3 is 13 amino acids. In DNA form, the CDR3 reads TGTGCCAACAGCCAGACGGTGGATCAGCCCCAGCATTAT. It yields the protein CANSQTVDQPQHY.

A note on this clonotype: One base away lies a much larger clone, so this may be a sequencing read error. This chain joins TRBV10-3 and TRBJ1-4; the match to TRBD1 covers 7 bases. Germline CDR1 is ENHRY and CDR2 is SYGVKD. Trimming at V came to 4 bases and at J to 6 bases, leaving 5 bases not matched to a gene. CDR3 size: 14 residues. The CDR3 sequence is CAISASQGDEKLFF. The CDR3 DNA is TGTGCCATCAGTGCTAGTCAGGGGGATGAAAAACTGTTTTTT.

This clonotype came up a few times. A junction boundary mismatches the germline segment, possibly from a read error. The CDR3 here is CASGFLAGGPKDTQYF. CDR3 nucleotides: TGTGCCAGCGGCTTCTTGGCAGGAGGTCCTAAAGATACGCAGTATTTT. The V and J genes are TRBV11-1 and TRBJ2-3; possible D gene TRBD2, 5 bases. Germline-derived CDR1 and CDR2 are SGHAT and FQDESV (reference sequence). This CDR3 comprises 16 residues. Based on the CDR3 plus reference TRBV11-1 and TRBJ2-3, the full variable domain is EAEVAQSPRYKITEKSQAVAFWCDPISGHATLYWYRQILGQGPELLVQFQDESVVDDSQLPKDRFSAERLKGVDSTLKIQPAELGDSAMYLCASGFLAGGPKDTQYFGPGTRLTVL.

About this clonotype itself: The junction departs from germline at one end; a sequencing error may be responsible. The chain carries TRBV5-5 and TRBJ2-1; D unclear. The CDR3 consists of 14 residues. The V gene's germline CDR1 is SGHKS and CDR2 YYEKEE (reference sequence). CDR3 residues: CASSLVDRANEQFF. The CDR3 coding sequence is TGTGCCAGCAGCTTGGTTGACCGAGCGAATGAGCAGTTCTTT.

To note about this clonotype: With a much larger clone just one base away, this may be a read error. J is TRBJ1-2 and V is TRBV4-1; the D gene is possibly TRBD1 (5 bases). The CDR3 consists of 16 residues. Germline-derived CDR1 and CDR2 are MGHRA and YSYEKL. In DNA, the CDR3 is TGCGCCAGCAGCCAACGACTAAGGGGAAGGGACTATGGCTACAGCTTC. The encoded protein is CASSQRLRGRDYGYSF.

A few counts support this clonotype. One base away lies a much larger clone, so this may be a sequencing read error. The gene calls are TRBV29-1 and TRBJ2-7; D is unresolved. The CDR3 loop spans 16 amino acids. Trimming stripped 4 bases from V and 0 bases from J, with 19 bases between. The germline gives CDR1 SQVTM, CDR2 ANQGSEA. The CDR3 sequence is CSVVAKNLGNSYEQYF. The CDR3 DNA reads TGCAGCGTTGTGGCCAAGAATCTAGGGAACTCCTACGAGCAGTACTTC.

Regarding this clonotype: This may stem from a read error, because a much larger clone lies one nucleotide away. The chain couples TRBV11-2 to TRBJ1-2, with D unresolved. The CDR3 loop spans 11 amino acids. Germline CDR1 is SGHAT and CDR2 is FQNNGV. Here the CDR3 DNA reads TGTACCAGCAGCCCAGCGTACGGCTACACCTTC. This codes for CTSSPAYGYTF. Full variable domain (missing parts from reference TRBV11-2 and TRBJ1-2): EAGVAQSPRYKIIEKRQSVAFWCNPISGHATLYWYQQILGQGPKLLIQFQNNGVVDDSQLPKDRFSAERLKGVDSTLKIQPAKLEDSAVYLCTSSPAYGYTFGSGTRLTVV.

A word on this clonotype: A much larger clone differs by one base, so this may be a read error. The V gene is TRBV4-1, the J gene TRBJ2-2, with 10 bases identical to TRBD2. This CDR3 comprises 17 residues. Trimming cost V 4 bases and J 10 bases; bases outside gene matches: 15. The germline gives CDR1 MGHRA, CDR2 YSYEKL. Here the CDR3 reads CASSRYLAGDMAAELFF. The CDR3 DNA reads as TGCGCCAGCAGCCGATATCTAGCGGGAGATATGGCCGCGGAGCTGTTTTTT.